This T cell receptor beta chain appears in the sequencing data of a study of OX40 agonist ivuxolimab in advanced cancers. Study overall: Of mixed ages from roughly 23 to 85 and averaging about 56 years, the group was about 80% male.

The germline CDR1 and CDR2 sequences are LGHNA and YSLEER. This CDR3 spans 16 amino acids. J gave up 7 bases and V 0 bases, and 9 bases lay outside the gene matches. Method: immunoSEQ multiplex PCR; TCRdb's copy keeps in-frame clones and lacks some. The sample shows 57,000 or so clones, just under 85% of them seen only once. Source: CD4+ or CD8+ T cells sorted from blood, taken in a trial of the OX40 agonist ivuxolimab. The V call is TRBV4-3, the J call TRBJ2-5, with 9 bases aligning to TRBD1. This receptor was obtained from an adult with an advanced solid tumor such as melanoma, head and neck, liver or kidney cancer. The CDR3 is CASSQEVLTGGSTQYF. CDR3 nucleotides: TGCGCCAGCAGCCAAGAAGTTTTGACAGGGGGATCGACCCAGTACTTC.